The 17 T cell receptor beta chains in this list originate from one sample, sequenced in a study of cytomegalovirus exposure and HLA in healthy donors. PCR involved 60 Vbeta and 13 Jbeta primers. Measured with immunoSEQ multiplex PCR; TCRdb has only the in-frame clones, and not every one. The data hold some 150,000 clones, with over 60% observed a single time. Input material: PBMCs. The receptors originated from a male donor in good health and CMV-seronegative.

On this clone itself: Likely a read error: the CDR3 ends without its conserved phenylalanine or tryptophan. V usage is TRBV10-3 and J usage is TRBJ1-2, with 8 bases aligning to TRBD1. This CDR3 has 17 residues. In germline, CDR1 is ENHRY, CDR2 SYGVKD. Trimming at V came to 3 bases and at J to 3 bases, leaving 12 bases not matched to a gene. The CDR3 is CAISDRGRQGWDYGYTL. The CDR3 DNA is TGTGCCATCAGTGATCGGGGGCGACAGGGGTGGGACTATGGCTACACCCTC.

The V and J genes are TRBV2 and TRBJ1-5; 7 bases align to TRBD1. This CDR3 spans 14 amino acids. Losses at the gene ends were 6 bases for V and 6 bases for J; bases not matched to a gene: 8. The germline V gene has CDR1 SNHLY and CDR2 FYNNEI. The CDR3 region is CASRGSSGGQPQHF. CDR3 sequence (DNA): TGTGCCAGCAGGGGGTCGTCAGGGGGTCAGCCCCAGCATTTT.

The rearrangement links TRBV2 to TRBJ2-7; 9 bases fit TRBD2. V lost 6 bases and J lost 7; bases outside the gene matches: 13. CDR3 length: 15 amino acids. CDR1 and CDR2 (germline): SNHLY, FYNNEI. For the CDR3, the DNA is TGTGCCAGCAGGGTCGCGCTAGCGGGAACTTTAGAGCAGTACTTC. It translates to CASRVALAGTLEQYF.

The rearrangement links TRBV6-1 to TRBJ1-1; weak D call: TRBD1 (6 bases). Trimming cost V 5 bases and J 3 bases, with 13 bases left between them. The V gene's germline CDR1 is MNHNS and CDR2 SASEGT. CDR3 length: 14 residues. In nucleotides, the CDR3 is TGTGCCAGCAGTCCCAGGGGCTTTGACACTGAAGCTTTCTTT. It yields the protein CASSPRGFDTEAFF.

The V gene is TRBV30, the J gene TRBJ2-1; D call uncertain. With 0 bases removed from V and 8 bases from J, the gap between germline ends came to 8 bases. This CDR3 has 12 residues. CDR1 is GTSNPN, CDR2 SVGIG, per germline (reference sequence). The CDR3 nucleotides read TGTGCCTGGAGTGTAAACTCCCATGAGCAGTTCTTC. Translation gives CAWSVNSHEQFF.

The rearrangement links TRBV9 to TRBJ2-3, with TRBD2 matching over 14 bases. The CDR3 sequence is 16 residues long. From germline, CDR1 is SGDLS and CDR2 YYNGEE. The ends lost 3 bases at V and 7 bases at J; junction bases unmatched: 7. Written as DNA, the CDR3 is TGTGCCAGCAGCGAGAGGACTAGCGGGGGGACTAATACGCAGTATTTT. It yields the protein CASSERTSGGTNTQYF.

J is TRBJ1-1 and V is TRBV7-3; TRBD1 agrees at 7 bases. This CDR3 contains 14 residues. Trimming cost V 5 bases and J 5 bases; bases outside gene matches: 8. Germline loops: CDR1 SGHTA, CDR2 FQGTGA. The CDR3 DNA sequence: TGTGCCAGCAGCCCCGCAGGGGGATATACTGAAGCTTTCTTT. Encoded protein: CASSPAGGYTEAFF.

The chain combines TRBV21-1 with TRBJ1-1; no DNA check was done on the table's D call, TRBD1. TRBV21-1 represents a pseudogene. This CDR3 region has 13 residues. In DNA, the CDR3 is TGTGCCAGCAGCAACAGGGGGAACACTGAAGCTTTCTTT. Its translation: CASSNRGNTEAFF.

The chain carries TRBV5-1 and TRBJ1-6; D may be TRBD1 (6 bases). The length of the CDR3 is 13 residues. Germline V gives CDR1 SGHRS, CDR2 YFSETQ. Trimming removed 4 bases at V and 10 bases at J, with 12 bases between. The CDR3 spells CASSQGQISPLHF. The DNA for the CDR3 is TGCGCCAGCAGCCAAGGACAGATCTCACCCCTCCACTTT.

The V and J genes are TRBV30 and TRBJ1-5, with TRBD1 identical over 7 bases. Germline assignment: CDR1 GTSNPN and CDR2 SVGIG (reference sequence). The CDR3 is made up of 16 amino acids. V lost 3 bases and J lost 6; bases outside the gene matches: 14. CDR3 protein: CAWSGPGTVRGQPQHF. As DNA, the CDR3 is TGTGCCTGGAGCGGACCGGGGACAGTACGGGGTCAGCCCCAGCATTTT.

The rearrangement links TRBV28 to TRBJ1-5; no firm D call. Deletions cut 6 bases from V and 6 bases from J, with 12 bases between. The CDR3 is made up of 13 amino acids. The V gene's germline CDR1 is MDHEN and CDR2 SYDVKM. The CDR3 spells CASRESPGQPQHF. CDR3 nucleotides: TGTGCCAGCAGAGAATCTCCGGGTCAGCCCCAGCATTTT.

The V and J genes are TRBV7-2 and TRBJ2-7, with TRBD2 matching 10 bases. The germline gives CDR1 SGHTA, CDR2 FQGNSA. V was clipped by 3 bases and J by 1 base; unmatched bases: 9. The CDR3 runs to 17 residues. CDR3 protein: CASSLGGLAEESYEQYF. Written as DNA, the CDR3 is TGTGCCAGCAGCTTGGGTGGACTAGCGGAGGAATCCTACGAGCAGTACTTC.

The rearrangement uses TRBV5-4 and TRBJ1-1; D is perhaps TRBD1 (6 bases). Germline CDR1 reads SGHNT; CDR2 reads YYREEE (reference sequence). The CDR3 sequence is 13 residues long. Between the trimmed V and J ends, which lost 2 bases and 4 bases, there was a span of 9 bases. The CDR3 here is CASSFDRPTEAFF. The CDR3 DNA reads TGTGCCAGCAGCTTCGACAGGCCCACTGAAGCTTTCTTT.

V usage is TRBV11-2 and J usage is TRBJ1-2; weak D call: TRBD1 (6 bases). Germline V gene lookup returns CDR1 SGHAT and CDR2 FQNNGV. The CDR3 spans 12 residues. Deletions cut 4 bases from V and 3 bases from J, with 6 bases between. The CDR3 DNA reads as TGTGCCAGCAGCTCAGGGGACTATGGCTACACCTTC. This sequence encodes CASSSGDYGYTF.

CDR3 sequence: CASSIGTGNQPQHF. As DNA, the CDR3 is TGTGCCAGTAGTATCGGGACAGGGAATCAGCCCCAGCATTTT. V usage is TRBV19 and J usage is TRBJ1-5, with 9 bases identical to TRBD1. This CDR3 has 14 residues. V was clipped by 3 bases and J by 4 bases; unmatched bases: 1. In germline, CDR1 is LNHDA, CDR2 SQIVND (reference sequence). The complete variable domain, with remaining parts taken from reference TRBV19 and TRBJ1-5, reads DGGITQSPKYLFRKEGQNVTLSCEQNLNHDAMYWYRQDPGQGLRLIYYSQIVNDFQKGDIAEGYSVSREKKESFPLTVTSAQKNPTAFYLCASSIGTGNQPQHFGDGTRLSIL.

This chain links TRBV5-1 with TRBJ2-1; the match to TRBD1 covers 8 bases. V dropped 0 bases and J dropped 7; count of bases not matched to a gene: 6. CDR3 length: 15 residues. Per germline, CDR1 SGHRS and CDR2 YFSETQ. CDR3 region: CASSLAGQGLNEQFF. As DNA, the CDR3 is TGCGCCAGCAGCTTGGCCGGACAGGGCCTTAATGAGCAGTTCTTC.

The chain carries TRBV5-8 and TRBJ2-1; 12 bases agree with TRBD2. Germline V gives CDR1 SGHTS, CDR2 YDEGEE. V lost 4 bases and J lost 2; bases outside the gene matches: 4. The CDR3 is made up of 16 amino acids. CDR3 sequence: CASSSGTSGPYNEQFF. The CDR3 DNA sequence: TGTGCCAGCAGCAGCGGGACTAGCGGGCCCTACAATGAGCAGTTCTTC.